This T cell receptor (beta chain) is drawn from a study of blood T cell repertoires in COVID-19. Study at large: PBMCs, B-cell-depleted T cells, or T cells provided the cDNA or gDNA that made up the material.

CDR3 length: 13 amino acids. The ends were cut back, 2 bases at V and 7 bases at J, with 11 bases in the middle. Clones were read by immunoSEQ multiplex PCR, and TCRdb kept only the in-frame ones, dropping some. The sample yields about 240,000 clones, roughly four fifths seen once. The rearrangement uses TRBV12-3 or TRBV12-4 and TRBJ1-1; the D gene is possibly TRBD1 (6 bases). Sequenced input: peripheral blood. The clonotype comes from a woman aged 70-85 years with acute or convalescent COVID-19. The CDR3 spells CASSLWDTNEAFF. CDR3 DNA sequence: TGTGCCAGCAGTTTATGGGACACAAATGAAGCTTTCTTT.